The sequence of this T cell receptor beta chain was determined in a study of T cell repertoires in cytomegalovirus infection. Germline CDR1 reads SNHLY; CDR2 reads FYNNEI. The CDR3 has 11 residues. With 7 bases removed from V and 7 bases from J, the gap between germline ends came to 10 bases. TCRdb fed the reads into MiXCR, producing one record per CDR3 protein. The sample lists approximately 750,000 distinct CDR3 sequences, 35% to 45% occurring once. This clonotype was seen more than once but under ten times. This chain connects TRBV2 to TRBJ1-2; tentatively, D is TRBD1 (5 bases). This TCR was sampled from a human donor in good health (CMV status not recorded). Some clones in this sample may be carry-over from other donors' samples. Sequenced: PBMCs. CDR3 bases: TGTGCCAGCAATATGGGGGTTGGCTACACCTTC. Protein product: CASNMGVGYTF.